This T cell receptor beta chain comes out of a study of post-analysis software for immune sequencing data. About the research overall: Disease courses included relapsing-remitting, secondary progressive and progressive-relapsing multiple sclerosis.

Study-wide findings and caveats: In patients, TRBV5-6, TRBV5-1 and TRBV20-1 belonged to roughly five TRBV segments found more frequently than in controls. Comparison with controls showed significantly lower normalized Chao1 diversity in multiple sclerosis patients.

This clonotype was counted between two and nine times. Antigen specificity is unknown. The CDR3 consists of 13 residues. Trimming took off 2 bases at V and 7 bases at J, with 11 bases between the two ends. Prepared TCR beta cDNA libraries contained unique molecular identifiers. Yield was 500,000 or so cDNA molecules from approximately 0.95 to 9.8 million T cells. TCRdb reprocessed the PCR reads via MiXCR and lists one record per CDR3 protein. This table has 750,000 to 950,000 distinct CDR3 sequences, 35% to 55% appearing once. Specimen: blood. The receptor was derived from a girl under 18 with multiple sclerosis. The chain uses TRBV12-3 or TRBV12-4 and TRBJ1-2; no clear D gene. The chain's CDR3 is CASSLRMGSGYTF. The CDR3 DNA sequence: TGTGCCAGCAGTTTAAGGATGGGCTCTGGCTACACCTTC.